This TCR beta chain was captured in a study of control samples from healthy donors and cancer patients. Libraries were prepared by immunoSEQ multiplex PCR; TCRdb keeps only in-frame clonotypes and omits some of them. The sample lists 85,000 to 90,000 clones, roughly 91% occurring once. The CDR3 is 12 amino acids. Germline-derived CDR1 and CDR2 are SGDLS and YYNGEE. Trimming shortened V by 4 bases and J by 9 bases, and 11 bases separated the two germline ends. The material sequenced was PBMCs. The TCR originated in a woman between 45 and 60 years old with colorectal cancer. This chain joins TRBV9 and TRBJ2-1; D ambiguous. In DNA form, the CDR3 reads TGTGCCAGCAGCACCGGACCCGGTGAGCAGTTCTTC. Protein product: CASSTGPGEQFF.